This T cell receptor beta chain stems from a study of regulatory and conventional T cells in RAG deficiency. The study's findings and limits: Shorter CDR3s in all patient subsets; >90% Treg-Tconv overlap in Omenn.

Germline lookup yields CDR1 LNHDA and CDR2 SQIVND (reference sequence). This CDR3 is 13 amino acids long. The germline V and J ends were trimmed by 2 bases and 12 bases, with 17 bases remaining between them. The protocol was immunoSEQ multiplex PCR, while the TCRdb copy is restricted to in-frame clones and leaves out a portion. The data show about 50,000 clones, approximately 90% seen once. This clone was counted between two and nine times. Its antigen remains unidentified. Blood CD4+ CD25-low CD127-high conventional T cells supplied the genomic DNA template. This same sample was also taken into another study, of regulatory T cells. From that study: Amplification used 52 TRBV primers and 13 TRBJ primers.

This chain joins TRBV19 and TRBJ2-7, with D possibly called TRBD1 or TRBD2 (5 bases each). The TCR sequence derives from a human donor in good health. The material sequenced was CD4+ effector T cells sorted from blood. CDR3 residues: CASSITRDGIPYF. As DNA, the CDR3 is TGTGCCAGTAGTATAACCCGGGACGGGATCCCGTACTTC.